This T cell receptor (beta chain) was captured in a study of shared clonotypes between healthy human individuals. Donors comprised healthy HIV-negative adults lacking recent acute infections or vaccinations. In the authors' methods: ImmunoSEQ only sent back junction sequences with no quality scores, so filtering was done differently. Libraries were prepared by immunoSEQ multiplex PCR; TCRdb keeps only in-frame clonotypes and omits some of them. The DNA gave D and trimming, while V, J and clone size come from that table. The sample includes millions of clones, 90% to 95% of them seen just once. This sequence originates from a man between 18 and 35 years old in good health. The material sequenced was naive CD4+ T cells sorted from blood. Subset: CD45RA+ positively selected.

The CDR3 DNA follows: TGTGCCAGCAGTGACTCGACCCACACCGGGGAGCTGTTTTTT. This gives the protein CASSDSTHTGELFF. The J gene is TRBJ2-2, the V gene TRBV6-4; D is unclear. The CDR3 sequence is 14 residues long. CDR1 and CDR2 (germline): MRHNA, SNTAGT. V dropped 0 bases and J dropped 3 bases, with 5 bases sitting between them.